Listed here are 27 T cell receptor beta chains from one sample, sequenced in a study of shared clonotypes between healthy human individuals. The data were produced by immunoSEQ multiplex PCR, yet TCRdb's version contains in-frame clones alone and is incomplete. The top ten hold 1.2% of the sample, which has some 1,900,000 clones, about 95% seen once. Cells designated naive CD8 were CD45RO-negative and were positively selected for CCR7, with terminally differentiated effector memory CD45RA+ cells excluded. Sequenced sample: naive CD8+ T cells sorted from blood. The receptor source for this set is a man between 18 and 35 years old in good health.

The CDR3 loop is CASSLVGTGGGYEQYF. CDR3 nucleotide sequence: TGTGCCAGCAGCTTAGTCGGGACAGGGGGCGGCTACGAGCAGTACTTC. The genes are TRBV7-9 and TRBJ2-7; 12 positions agree with TRBD1. V trimming: 1 base; J trimming: 3 bases; junction bases outside the gene matches: 4. Germline values: CDR1 SEHNR, CDR2 FQNEAQ (reference sequence). The CDR3 length is 16 residues.

In its sample, this clone was seen once. The J gene is TRBJ2-7, the V gene TRBV2; no clear D gene. CDR1 is SNHLY and CDR2 is FYNNEI in the germline V gene. V shed 7 bases and J shed 3 bases, with 16 bases lying between them. The CDR3 contains 14 residues. The chain's CDR3 is CASTSAGPLYEQYF. CDR3 coding DNA: TGTGCCAGCACGTCGGCCGGGCCCCTCTACGAGCAGTACTTC.

The sample holds a few counts of this clone. The V call is TRBV5-6, the J call TRBJ2-7; 9 bases are shared with TRBD2. V trimming: 0 bases; J trimming: 3 bases; junction bases outside the gene matches: 1. Germline loops: CDR1 SGHDT, CDR2 YYEEEE. CDR3 length: 14 amino acids. CDR3 residues: CASSLVTSGYEQYF. The CDR3 DNA reads as TGTGCCAGCAGCTTGGTGACTAGCGGCTACGAGCAGTACTTC.

V gene TRBV7-2 combines with J gene TRBJ1-6; D is uncertain. The CDR3 sequence is 14 residues long. V gave up 3 bases and J gave up 8 bases, with 11 bases separating them. The germline gives CDR1 SGHTA, CDR2 FQGNSA. CDR3 DNA sequence: TGTGCCAGCAGCTTCGGAGGGCCTTATTCACCCCTCCACTTT. Protein sequence: CASSFGGPYSPLHF.

J is TRBJ1-2 and V is TRBV7-9, with TRBD1 matching 8 bases. V lost 4 bases to trimming and J lost 0 bases; unmatched junction nucleotides: 10. The CDR3 is 17 residues long. The germline CDR1 and CDR2 sequences are SEHNR and FQNEAQ (reference sequence). In DNA form, the CDR3 reads TGTGCCAGCAGCTCTGGACAGGGTGAACCAGCTAACTATGGCTACACCTTC. This sequence encodes CASSSGQGEPANYGYTF.

The chain employs TRBV6-1 and TRBJ2-7, with 9 bases aligning to TRBD2. The CDR3 contains 14 residues. Germline loops: CDR1 MNHNS, CDR2 SASEGT. The ends lost 3 bases at V and 3 bases at J; junction bases unmatched: 3. CDR3 region: CASSDTSGFYEQYF. CDR3 DNA sequence: TGTGCCAGCAGTGATACTAGCGGGTTCTACGAGCAGTACTTC.

To note about this clone: The same CDR3 also results from other DNA sequences found in this sample. V usage is TRBV10-3 and J usage is TRBJ1-1; perhaps TRBD1 as D (6 bases). Germline V lookup: CDR1 ENHRY, CDR2 SYGVKD. V was trimmed by 2 bases and J by 0 bases, leaving 10 bases between them. This CDR3 is 15 amino acids long. CDR3 bases: TGTGCCATCAGTGAGGGCCAGGGGATGAACACTGAAGCTTTCTTT. This encodes CAISEGQGMNTEAFF.

V and J are TRBV13 and TRBJ2-1; no reliable D call. Germline CDR1 and CDR2: PRHDT and FYEKMQ (reference sequence). CDR3 length equals 15 residues. Deletions cut 1 base from V and 3 bases from J, with 10 bases between. The CDR3 protein is CASSLALIGYNEQFF. DNA for the CDR3: TGTGCCAGCAGCTTAGCTCTAATCGGCTACAATGAGCAGTTCTTC.

The chain couples TRBV19 to TRBJ1-1; the D is unclear. The CDR3 contains 14 residues. Trimming removed 7 bases from V and 5 bases from J, with 17 bases in between. Germline V CDR1 and CDR2: LNHDA, SQIVND (reference sequence). The CDR3 DNA follows: TGTGCCAGTACTATCACCGGGAAAGGGACTGAAGCTTTCTTT. Translation gives CASTITGKGTEAFF.

Of note for this clone: Other nucleotide sequences from this sample produce the same CDR3. The genes are TRBV7-9 and TRBJ2-7, with D perhaps matching TRBD1 (5 bases). CDR1 and CDR2 from the germline V gene are SEHNR and FQNEAQ (reference sequence). V was pared by 8 bases and J by 0 bases, with 8 bases between. This CDR3 contains 12 residues. Here the CDR3 reads CASSQGSYEQYF. The CDR3 DNA reads TGTGCCAGCTCCCAGGGCTCCTACGAGCAGTACTTC.

This clone was seen more than once but under ten times. V and J are TRBV30 and TRBJ1-1; unclear D gene. Per the germline V gene, CDR1 is GTSNPN and CDR2 is SVGIG (reference sequence). The CDR3 is 15 amino acids. V gave up 0 bases and J gave up 1 base, with 12 bases separating them. Here the CDR3 reads CAWSVIRFENTEAFF. DNA for the CDR3: TGTGCCTGGAGTGTAATTAGGTTCGAGAACACTGAAGCTTTCTTT.

V and J are TRBV4-3 and TRBJ1-1; TRBD1 aligns across 10 bases. The CDR3 is made up of 14 amino acids. Germline CDR1 LGHNA, CDR2 YSLEER. V was pared by 0 bases and J by 10 bases, with 5 bases of the junction left unmatched. The DNA for the CDR3 is TGCGCCAGCAGCCAAGATGCCGGGACAGGGGCAGCTTTCTTT. Its protein is CASSQDAGTGAAFF.

The J gene is TRBJ1-4, the V gene TRBV18; D not certain. Looked up from germline, CDR1 is KGHSH and CDR2 is LQKENI. This CDR3 spans 17 amino acids. Trimming left V 2 bases short and J 6 bases short, with 19 bases between. CDR3 protein: CASSPGGSGEEDEKLFF. In DNA, the CDR3 is TGTGCCAGCTCACCAGGAGGGTCAGGAGAGGAGGATGAAAAACTGTTTTTT.

This chain connects TRBV28 to TRBJ1-2; 8 positions match TRBD1. The germline CDR1 and CDR2 sequences are MDHEN and SYDVKM. The V segment lost 6 bases and the J segment 6 bases; nucleotides outside the gene matches: 12. The CDR3 spans 15 residues. The CDR3 loop is CASRGTGYTMDGYTF. CDR3 DNA: TGTGCCAGCAGGGGGACAGGTTATACGATGGATGGCTACACCTTC.

This clone occurred once. This chain connects TRBV30 to TRBJ2-7; D is undetermined. This CDR3 spans 12 amino acids. V was trimmed by 1 base and J by 4 bases, leaving 8 bases between them. Germline lookup yields CDR1 GTSNPN and CDR2 SVGIG (reference sequence). CDR3 nucleotide sequence: TGTGCCTGGAGTGGGTTGGGGTACGAGCAGTACTTC. Encoded protein: CAWSGLGYEQYF.

V usage is TRBV6-5 and J usage is TRBJ2-3; 10 bases are shared with TRBD2. Germline CDR1 is MNHEY and CDR2 is SVGAGI. This CDR3 is 15 amino acids long. The trim removed 7 bases at V and 6 bases at J, leaving 10 bases unmatched. CDR3 in amino acids: CASNPSGSPQDTQYF. As DNA, the CDR3 is TGTGCCAGCAATCCTAGCGGGAGTCCCCAGGATACGCAGTATTTT.

The chain is built from TRBV6-4 and TRBJ2-2, with TRBD1 matching 10 bases. Trimming cost V 7 bases and J 3 bases; bases outside gene matches: 8. Germline values: CDR1 MRHNA, CDR2 SNTAGT. The CDR3 length is 16 residues. The CDR3 region has the DNA TGTGCCAGCACCTACCCTGGACAGGGGGACACCGGGGAGCTGTTTTTT. Translated: CASTYPGQGDTGELFF.

The V gene is TRBV5-4, the J gene TRBJ2-5; unclear D gene. Germline values: CDR1 SGHNT, CDR2 YYREEE (reference sequence). The CDR3 loop spans 15 amino acids. V was trimmed by 2 bases and J by 5 bases, leaving 16 bases between them. The CDR3 is CASSFNSGIGETQYF. CDR3 nucleotides: TGTGCCAGCAGCTTTAACTCAGGCATAGGGGAGACCCAGTACTTC.

The chain links TRBV4-3 to TRBJ1-1; 7 nucleotides line up with TRBD1. This CDR3 has 15 amino acids. With V trimmed by 0 bases and J by 4 bases, 5 bases remained unmatched. Per germline, CDR1 LGHNA and CDR2 YSLEER. The CDR3 reads CASSQEGGWGTEAFF. As DNA, the CDR3 is TGCGCCAGCAGCCAAGAAGGGGGCTGGGGCACTGAAGCTTTCTTT.

This chain joins TRBV2 and TRBJ1-1; D not resolved. The V end was cut by 7 bases, the J end by 4 bases, with 13 bases between. The CDR3 is 13 residues long. From germline, CDR1 is SNHLY and CDR2 FYNNEI. The CDR3 is CASTLGVVTEAFF. For the CDR3, the DNA is TGTGCCAGCACCCTCGGGGTCGTCACTGAAGCTTTCTTT.

The chain links TRBV27 to TRBJ1-2; no definite D call. The CDR3 contains 11 residues. The germline V and J ends were trimmed by 4 bases and 10 bases, with 10 bases remaining between them. Looked up from germline, CDR1 is MNHEY and CDR2 is SMNVEV (reference sequence). CDR3: CASSYWSDYTF. In DNA, the CDR3 is TGTGCCAGCAGTTATTGGTCGGACTACACCTTC.

The chain links TRBV6-1 to TRBJ2-2, with 9 positions matching TRBD1. J was trimmed by 4 bases and V by 3 bases; bases with no gene match: 6. Germline V gene sequence: CDR1 MNHNS, CDR2 SASEGT. The CDR3 runs 16 residues. In nucleotides, the CDR3 is TGTGCCAGCAGTGACACCGGGACAGGGCCCACCGGGGAGCTGTTTTTT. Translating gives CASSDTGTGPTGELFF.

V usage is TRBV19 and J usage is TRBJ1-2; D uncertain. This CDR3 has 13 amino acids. Trimming removed 5 bases at V and 4 bases at J, with 11 bases between. The V gene's germline CDR1 is LNHDA and CDR2 SQIVND (reference sequence). This CDR3 is CASSLGVAYGYTF. The CDR3 DNA reads TGTGCCAGTAGTCTCGGGGTCGCCTATGGCTACACCTTC.

This clone was counted once. The chain links TRBV4-1 to TRBJ2-3; 11 bases agree with TRBD2. Per the germline V gene, CDR1 is MGHRA and CDR2 is YSYEKL. The CDR3 is made up of 14 amino acids. V shed 10 bases, J shed 6 bases, and the junction held 9 bases outside the gene matches. The CDR3 region has the DNA TGCGCCATAGCACGAACTAGCGGGGGTGATACGCAGTATTTT. Amino acids: CAIARTSGGDTQYF.

This clone has a handful of counts. The chain joins TRBV13 to TRBJ1-1, with no clear D. This CDR3 is 13 amino acids long. The germline V gene encodes CDR1 PRHDT and CDR2 FYEKMQ (reference sequence). V shed 5 bases and J shed 1 base, with 8 bases lying between them. CDR3 sequence reads: CASSPEANTEAFF. CDR3 bases: TGTGCCAGCAGCCCCGAAGCGAACACTGAAGCTTTCTTT.

This clone came up once. CDR3 DNA sequence: TGTGCCAGCAGCTTAGGATTGCGGGAGGGGGGTTCGGTTTACAATGAGCAGTTCTTC. Its protein is CASSLGLREGGSVYNEQFF. This chain joins TRBV7-8 and TRBJ2-1, with TRBD2 matching 9 bases. Germline CDR1 is SGHVS and CDR2 is FQNEAQ. The CDR3 runs 19 residues. V lost 1 base, J lost 4 bases, and 14 bases stayed unmatched.

Points on this clone: Other DNA variants within this sample encode the same CDR3. The chain joins TRBV27 to TRBJ2-7; D is ambiguous. V lost 2 bases and J lost 0, with 8 bases in between. Germline CDR1 reads MNHEY; CDR2 reads SMNVEV (reference sequence). The CDR3 has 14 amino acids. In DNA form, the CDR3 reads TGTGCCAGCAGTTTAATTGGGTCCTCCTACGAGCAGTACTTC. Its translation is CASSLIGSSYEQYF.